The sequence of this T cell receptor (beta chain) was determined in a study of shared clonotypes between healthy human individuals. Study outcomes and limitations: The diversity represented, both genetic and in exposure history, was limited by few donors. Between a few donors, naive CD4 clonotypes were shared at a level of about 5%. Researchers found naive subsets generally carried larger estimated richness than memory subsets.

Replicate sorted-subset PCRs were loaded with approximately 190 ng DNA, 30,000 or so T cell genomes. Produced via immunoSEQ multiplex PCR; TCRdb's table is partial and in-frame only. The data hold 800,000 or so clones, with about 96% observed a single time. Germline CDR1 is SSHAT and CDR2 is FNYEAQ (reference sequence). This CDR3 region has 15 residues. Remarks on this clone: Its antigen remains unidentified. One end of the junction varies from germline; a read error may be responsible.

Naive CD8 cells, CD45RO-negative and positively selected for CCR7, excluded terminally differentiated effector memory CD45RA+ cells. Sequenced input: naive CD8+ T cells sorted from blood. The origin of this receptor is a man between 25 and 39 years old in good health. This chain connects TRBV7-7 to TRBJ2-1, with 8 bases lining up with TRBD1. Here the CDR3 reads CASSLTWDRPNEQFF. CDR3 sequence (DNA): TGTGCTAGCAGCTTAACCTGGGACAGGCCTAATGAGCAGTTCTTC.